These 6 T cell receptor beta chains came from one sample sequenced in a study of blood T cell repertoires in COVID-19. TCRdb keeps only in-frame clones here, not all; method: immunoSEQ multiplex PCR. The repertoire holds 300,000 to 350,000 clones, with approximately 90% as singletons. Sequencing input: peripheral blood. These receptors were taken from a woman aged 25 to 45 with COVID-19, enrolled during active disease.

A remark on this clone: In the same sample, other DNA sequences code for this CDR3. This chain uses TRBV3-1 (or the pseudogene TRBV3-2) with TRBJ2-7; possibly TRBD2 for D (6 bases). The CDR3 spans 12 residues. Germline CDR1 is LGHDT and CDR2 is YNNKEL (reference sequence). V gave up 3 bases and J gave up 4 bases, with 7 bases separating them. CDR3 nucleotides: TGTGCCAGCAGCCAGGGGGGTTACGAGCAGTACTTC. It encodes CASSQGGYEQYF.

The rearrangement links TRBV30 to TRBJ2-1; D unclear. Trimming stripped 3 bases from V and 0 bases from J, with 12 bases between. This CDR3 is 15 amino acids long. Germline V gene lookup returns CDR1 GTSNPN and CDR2 SVGIG (reference sequence). CDR3 in DNA: TGTGCCTGGAGCACGTCTATACGCTCCTACAATGAGCAGTTCTTC. Translating it yields CAWSTSIRSYNEQFF. The full variable domain, completed using reference TRBV30 and TRBJ2-1, is SQTIHQWPATLVQPVGSPLSLECTVEGTSNPNLYWYRQAAGRGLQLLFYSVGIGQISSEVPQNLSASRPQDRQFILSSKKLLLSDSGFYLCAWSTSIRSYNEQFFGPGTRLTVL.

CDR3 protein: CASSRRGSKGAFF. The CDR3, as DNA: TGTGCCAGCAGCCGCCGGGGGTCAAAGGGAGCTTTCTTT. V and J are TRBV5-4 and TRBJ1-1; tentatively, D is TRBD1 (5 bases). The CDR3 sequence is 13 residues long. The V gene's germline CDR1 is SGHNT and CDR2 YYREEE (reference sequence). V gave up 4 bases and J gave up 10 bases, with 17 bases separating them.

This chain links TRBV5-4 with TRBJ2-7; maybe TRBD1 (6 bases). The V gene's germline CDR1 is SGHNT and CDR2 YYREEE (reference sequence). The CDR3 is 16 residues long. The V gene lost 5 bases and the J gene lost 2 bases, with 20 bases spanning the gap. CDR3 protein: CASRSNVGQGTYEQYF. For the CDR3, the DNA is TGTGCCAGCAGAAGCAATGTGGGGCAGGGGACCTACGAGCAGTACTTC.

The V call is TRBV24-1, the J call TRBJ1-2, with D possibly TRBD1 on 5 matching bases. Germline V CDR1 and CDR2: KGHDR, SFDVKD. The CDR3 is 15 residues long. The V end was cut by 2 bases, the J end by 7 bases, with 16 bases between. CDR3 amino acids: CATSDSQRGASGYTF. CDR3 coding DNA: TGTGCCACCAGTGATTCCCAGCGGGGCGCCAGTGGCTACACCTTC.

This sequence joins TRBV2 and TRBJ1-2; 8 bases align to TRBD1. Per the germline V gene, CDR1 is SNHLY and CDR2 is FYNNEI. This CDR3 is built from 13 residues. V shed 5 bases and J 7 bases; nucleotides not matched to a gene: 6. CDR3 sequence: CASSFGQGSGYTF. CDR3 nucleotide sequence: TGTGCCAGCAGTTTCGGACAGGGAAGTGGCTACACCTTC.